This paragraph covers one TCR beta chain sequence. The target antigen is unknown. This sample was taken from a study of beta chain features in type 1 diabetes. Study findings and constraints: VDJ junctions in type 1 diabetes patients carried more deletions and fewer insertions. Within patients, naive, central memory and Treg TCRB repertoires seemed more similar than within healthy donors. TCRB CDR3s were moderately but significantly shorter in Type 1 diabetes patients in all four CD4+ subsets.

The authors obtained over 98% purity in all sorted populations. As every portion of the isolated RNA was reverse transcribed, the sequencing read expressed TCRB transcripts. Sequencing used immunoSEQ multiplex PCR; TCRdb keeps in-frame clones, though not all of them. The sample lists 140,000 or so clones, about 10% occurring once. This TCR was sampled from a young man in good health. The source material was naive CD4+ T cells from blood.

CDR3 DNA sequence: TGTGCCAGCAGCAGTCGGGGTCCGCTCCCAGATACGCAGTATTTT. Amino acid sequence: CASSSRGPLPDTQYF. J is TRBJ2-3 and V is TRBV21-1; TRBD2 is the table's D call and was not checked against the DNA. TRBV21-1 is noted as a pseudogene. The CDR3 consists of 15 residues.